This T cell receptor (beta chain) derives from a study of T cell responses to AZD1222 COVID-19 vaccine. About the research overall: The study pooled second doses at about 4 or about 12 weeks. Regarding the study as a whole: Vaccine-associated CD4 TCRs ranged over spike, dominating at 160-218 and 743-854. Nearly half of spike-specific TCRs reportedly go after variant regions that carry no mutations. Donors were largely white British and mainly female; clonal diversity was possibly underestimated.

This clone was seen only once. Its antigen is currently unknown. Here immunoSEQ multiplex PCR was the method, and the copy in TCRdb shows in-frame clones only, minus some. The sample gives approximately 120,000 clones, more than 85% of which show up once; around 3.1% is in the top ten. V was pared by 4 bases and J by 9 bases, with 7 bases between. CDR1 is MNHEY and CDR2 is SVGAGI in the germline V gene. The CDR3 runs 11 residues. This receptor was taken from an adult in good health. Sequencing used peripheral blood, obtained on day 0 of AZD1222 vaccination. This rearrangement joins TRBV6-5 to TRBJ2-1, with unresolved D. This CDR3 is CASSWGGEQFF. The CDR3 DNA sequence: TGTGCCAGCAGTTGGGGTGGTGAGCAGTTCTTC.